These 15 T cell receptor beta chains were all obtained from the same sample, sequenced in a study of cytomegalovirus exposure and HLA in healthy donors. The PCR contained 60 Vbeta and 13 Jbeta primers. Repertoires were generated with immunoSEQ multiplex PCR, while TCRdb's copy carries only in-frame clones and drops some. The table records some 120,000 clones, about 80% of them present only once. Sequences were obtained from PBMCs. The receptors here all came from a woman between 45 and 60 years old in good health and CMV-seronegative.

The rearrangement joins TRBV7-2 to TRBJ1-1, with TRBD1 identical over 9 bases. Germline trimming cut 3 bases from V and 8 bases from J; bases unmatched to any gene: 4. This CDR3 has 13 amino acids. Germline CDR1 SGHTA, CDR2 FQGNSA. CDR3 protein: CASSFKGTGEAFF. CDR3 bases: TGTGCCAGCAGCTTTAAGGGGACAGGGGAAGCTTTCTTT.

The rearrangement joins TRBV27 to TRBJ2-1; no clear D gene. Germline CDR1 reads MNHEY; CDR2 reads SMNVEV (reference sequence). CDR3 length equals 14 residues. Trimming took 5 bases from V and 4 from J, leaving 12 bases between them. This CDR3 reads CASSRWQTYNEQFF. CDR3 DNA: TGTGCCAGCAGTCGGTGGCAGACTTACAATGAGCAGTTCTTC.

This clone is labeled medium-sized (0.01 to 0.1%). This chain connects TRBV21-1 to TRBJ2-7; TRBD1 is the table's D call and was not checked against the DNA. TRBV21-1 is an annotated pseudogene. This CDR3 region has 16 residues. CDR3 loop: CASSKTAGTGNYEQYF. CDR3 nucleotides: TGTGCCAGCAGCAAAACGGCTGGGACAGGGAACTACGAGCAGTACTTC.

In this sample, this clone turned up a few times. The chain carries TRBV5-4 and TRBJ1-2; a weak D match, TRBD1 (5 bases). This CDR3 contains 14 residues. V was cut by 4 bases and J by 2 bases, with 12 bases left in between. CDR1 and CDR2 from the germline V gene are SGHNT and YYREEE (reference sequence). CDR3 residues: CASSIQGSNYGYTF. CDR3 in DNA: TGTGCCAGCAGCATTCAGGGTTCCAACTATGGCTACACCTTC.

A note on this clone: The junction and the germline gene differ at one end; a read error may be behind it. The chain has TRBV7-2 and TRBJ2-3; 8 bases map to TRBD2. CDR3 size: 15 residues. Germline values: CDR1 SGHTA, CDR2 FQGNSA. CDR3 sequence reads: CASSVAGLSTDTQYF. The CDR3 bases are TGTGCCAGCAGCGTAGCGGGGCTGAGCACAGATACGCAGTATTTT.

The V call is TRBV28, the J call TRBJ1-2; D gene unclear. Looked up from germline, CDR1 is MDHEN and CDR2 is SYDVKM. The CDR3 covers 14 residues. With 4 bases removed from V and 2 bases from J, the gap between germline ends came to 11 bases. The CDR3 loop is CASSYGERNYGYTF. The CDR3 DNA reads as TGTGCCAGCAGTTATGGGGAGAGAAACTATGGCTACACCTTC.

The chain employs TRBV27 and TRBJ2-1, with a weak D call TRBD1 (6 bases). The V gene lost 7 bases and the J gene lost 0 bases, with 10 bases spanning the gap. Germline lookup yields CDR1 MNHEY and CDR2 SMNVEV (reference sequence). This CDR3 contains 14 residues. Here the CDR3 DNA reads TGTGCCAGCACTCAGGGGAGCTCCTACAATGAGCAGTTCTTC. This translates into CASTQGSSYNEQFF.

The chain recombines TRBV9 with TRBJ1-1; no definite D call. CDR1 is SGDLS, CDR2 YYNGEE, per germline. V was shortened by 0 bases and J by 2 bases, with 8 bases between the two germline ends. The CDR3 consists of 14 residues. The CDR3 nucleotides are TGTGCCAGCAGCGTAGGGGCCGGTAACACTGAAGCTTTCTTT. Its translation: CASSVGAGNTEAFF.

The rearrangement joins TRBV7-2 to TRBJ1-5; the D gene is possibly TRBD1 (5 bases). Germline-derived CDR1 and CDR2 are SGHTA and FQGNSA. CDR3 length equals 15 residues. V shed 2 bases and J shed 4 bases, with 12 bases lying between them. The CDR3 is CASSLRTGPNQPQHF. DNA for the CDR3: TGTGCCAGCAGCTTAAGAACAGGACCTAATCAGCCCCAGCATTTT. Using reference TRBV7-2 and TRBJ1-5 for the parts outside the CDR3, the full variable domain is GAGVSQSPSNKVTEKGKDVELRCDPISGHTALYWYRQSLGQGLEFLIYFQGNSAPDKSGLPSDRFSAERTGGSVSTLTIQRTQQEDSAVYLCASSLRTGPNQPQHFGDGTRLSIL.

V gene TRBV5-1 combines with J gene TRBJ2-7; a weak D match, TRBD1 (6 bases). This CDR3 spans 15 amino acids. The V and J ends lost 0 bases and 6 bases respectively, with 16 bases between them. CDR1 SGHRS and CDR2 YFSETQ come from the germline V gene. CDR3 DNA: TGCGCCAGCAGCTTGGGTGGCCAGGGGTTAAGCGAGCAGTACTTC. Translated, it gives CASSLGGQGLSEQYF.

The chain carries TRBV6-6 and TRBJ2-7; maybe TRBD1 (6 bases). Trimming removed 10 bases from V and 2 bases from J, with 21 bases in between. The CDR3 runs to 15 residues. The germline V gene encodes CDR1 MNHNY and CDR2 SVGAGI (reference sequence). The CDR3 protein is CATTPSGTPTYEQYF. The CDR3 bases are TGTGCCACCACCCCCTCAGGGACACCGACCTACGAGCAGTACTTC.

V and J are TRBV29-1 and TRBJ1-2; no firm D call. The CDR3 is 14 amino acids. V dropped 4 bases and J dropped 0 bases, with 12 bases sitting between them. Germline CDR1 SQVTM, CDR2 ANQGSEA. Written as DNA, the CDR3 is TGCAGCGTTGCCCGAGGGTATCCTAACTATGGCTACACCTTC. Amino acids: CSVARGYPNYGYTF. Full variable domain (remainder filled in from reference TRBV29-1 and TRBJ1-2): SAVISQKPSRDICQRGTSLTIQCQVDSQVTMMFWYRQQPGQSLTLIATANQGSEATYESGFVIDKFPISRPNLTFSTLTVSNMSPEDSSIYLCSVARGYPNYGYTFGSGTRLTVV.

In its sample, this clone was seen a few times. The chain has TRBV19 and TRBJ1-3; D is possibly TRBD1 (6 bases). The CDR3 sequence is 14 residues long. Trimming took 5 bases from V and 0 from J, leaving 8 bases between them. Germline assignment: CDR1 LNHDA and CDR2 SQIVND (reference sequence). The CDR3 nucleotides are TGTGCCAGTAGTGCGGACAGCTCTGGAAACACCATATATTTT. It is translated as CASSADSSGNTIYF.

J is TRBJ2-3 and V is TRBV4-2, with TRBD2 identical over 13 bases. CDR3 length equals 20 residues. V lost 4 bases, J lost 0 bases, and 13 bases stayed unmatched. Germline V gives CDR1 LGHNA, CDR2 YNFKEQ. The CDR3 here is CASSLYRTSGSSASTDTQYF. CDR3 nucleotide sequence: TGTGCCAGCAGCCTATACCGGACTAGCGGGAGTTCTGCTAGCACAGATACGCAGTATTTT.

This sequence joins TRBV27 and TRBJ1-1; 7 bases are a match to TRBD1. CDR3 length: 14 amino acids. After removal of 5 bases from V and 4 bases from J, the junction contained 7 bases not matched to a gene. Germline V lookup: CDR1 MNHEY, CDR2 SMNVEV (reference sequence). The CDR3 reads CASSPLPGGTEAFF. CDR3 nucleotides: TGTGCCAGCAGTCCCCTCCCAGGGGGCACTGAAGCTTTCTTT.